The 8 T cell receptor beta chains given below trace back to one sample, sequenced in a study of identical twins. Each CDR3 protein gets one entry after TCRdb re-called the 5' RACE reads with MiXCR. This table holds 1.5 million to 2 million distinct CDR3 sequences, more than 30% found once. Input material: cord blood. The source is a newborn girl in good health.

Ten or more counts support this clonotype. This rearrangement joins TRBV5-1 to TRBJ2-5; a weak D match, TRBD1 (6 bases). The ends were cut back, 2 bases at V and 5 bases at J, with 7 bases in the middle. Per germline, CDR1 SGHRS and CDR2 YFSETQ. CDR3 size: 12 residues. CDR3 loop: CASSFQGETQYF. In DNA form, the CDR3 reads TGCGCCAGCAGCTTTCAGGGGGAGACCCAGTACTTC.

This clonotype was seen only once. The V call is TRBV6-5, the J call TRBJ2-3; D is unresolved. CDR1 is MNHEY, CDR2 SVGAGI, per germline. Trimming removed 6 bases at V and 4 bases at J, with 11 bases between. The CDR3 covers 13 residues. CDR3 sequence: CASSRPAADTQYF. The DNA of the CDR3 is TGTGCCAGCAGCCGACCCGCAGCAGATACGCAGTATTTT.

This clonotype was counted once. The chain employs TRBV19 and TRBJ2-7; 11 bases line up with TRBD1. This CDR3 has 14 amino acids. CDR1 and CDR2 from the germline V gene are LNHDA and SQIVND (reference sequence). Trimming at V came to 5 bases and at J to 4 bases, leaving 4 bases not matched to a gene. The CDR3 sequence is CASSVGQGDYEQYF. Written as DNA, the CDR3 is TGTGCCAGTAGTGTGGGACAGGGGGATTACGAGCAGTACTTC.

The table lists this clonotype with many counts. The CDR3: CASEGAGNIQYF. Written as DNA, the CDR3 is TGTGCCAGCGAGGGGGCGGGCAACATTCAGTACTTC. The gene calls are TRBV2 and TRBJ2-4; 7 bases agree with TRBD1. Per germline, CDR1 SNHLY and CDR2 FYNNEI. Trimming at V came to 8 bases and at J to 7 bases, leaving 5 bases not matched to a gene. CDR3 length: 12 amino acids.

This clonotype occurred a few times. The chain has TRBV12-3 or TRBV12-4 and TRBJ2-5, with no clear D. The CDR3 extends over 15 amino acids. V shed 3 bases and J shed 1 base, with 12 bases lying between them. The CDR3 protein is CASSFGQTFQETQYF. The CDR3 bases are TGTGCCAGCAGTTTTGGCCAAACTTTCCAAGAGACCCAGTACTTC.

The chain has TRBV20-1 and TRBJ2-5; D uncertain. In germline, CDR1 is DFQATT, CDR2 SNEGSKA (reference sequence). The CDR3 is made up of 11 amino acids. Trimming cost V 8 bases and J 0 bases, with 7 bases left between them. The CDR3, as DNA: TGCAGTTCTATGAACCAAGAGACCCAGTACTTC. Translation: CSSMNQETQYF.

This clonotype occurred a few times. The chain is built from TRBV12-5 and TRBJ2-1; TRBD2 matches 14 bases. This CDR3 has 19 amino acids. V gave up 2 bases and J gave up 9 bases; unmatched junction bases: 15. CDR1 and CDR2 (germline): LGHNT, FRNRAP. The chain's CDR3 is CASGLSKAPGLAGGSEQFF. DNA for the CDR3: TGTGCTAGTGGTTTGTCTAAGGCTCCCGGACTAGCGGGAGGTAGTGAGCAGTTCTTC.

V gene TRBV12-3 or TRBV12-4 combines with J gene TRBJ2-7; D not certain. V lost 2 bases and J lost 3, with 11 bases in between. This CDR3 contains 14 residues. The CDR3 coding sequence is TGTGCCAGCAGTTTACAGGCGATGCACTACGAGCAGTACTTC. Protein product: CASSLQAMHYEQYF.